This T cell receptor (beta chain) was captured in a study of T cell responses to AZD1222 COVID-19 vaccine. Pooled samples include second doses given at about 4 or 12 weeks. Assay: immunoSEQ multiplex PCR; the TCRdb copy retains only in-frame clones and omits some. This table has 140,000 to 150,000 clones, about 92% appearing once. CDR3 length: 17 residues. Germline lookup yields CDR1 LNHNV and CDR2 YYDKDF (reference sequence). Trimming took off 1 base at V and 0 bases at J, with 16 bases between the two ends. Here the sequenced sample was peripheral blood, taken 28 days after the second AZD1222 dose. The rearrangement joins TRBV15 to TRBJ2-7; D is uncertain. The clonotype originates from an adult who received the AZD1222 COVID-19 vaccine. The chain's CDR3 is CATSRAPLSWSSYEQYF. The CDR3 nucleotides read TGTGCCACCAGCAGAGCTCCCCTTAGCTGGAGCTCCTACGAGCAGTACTTC. The whole variable domain, remainder taken from reference TRBV15 and TRBJ2-7, is DAMVIQNPRYQVTQFGKPVTLSCSQTLNHNVMYWYQQKSSQAPKLLFHYYDKDFNNEADTPDNFQSRRPNTSFCFLDIRSPGLGDTAMYLCATSRAPLSWSSYEQYFGPGTRLTVT.